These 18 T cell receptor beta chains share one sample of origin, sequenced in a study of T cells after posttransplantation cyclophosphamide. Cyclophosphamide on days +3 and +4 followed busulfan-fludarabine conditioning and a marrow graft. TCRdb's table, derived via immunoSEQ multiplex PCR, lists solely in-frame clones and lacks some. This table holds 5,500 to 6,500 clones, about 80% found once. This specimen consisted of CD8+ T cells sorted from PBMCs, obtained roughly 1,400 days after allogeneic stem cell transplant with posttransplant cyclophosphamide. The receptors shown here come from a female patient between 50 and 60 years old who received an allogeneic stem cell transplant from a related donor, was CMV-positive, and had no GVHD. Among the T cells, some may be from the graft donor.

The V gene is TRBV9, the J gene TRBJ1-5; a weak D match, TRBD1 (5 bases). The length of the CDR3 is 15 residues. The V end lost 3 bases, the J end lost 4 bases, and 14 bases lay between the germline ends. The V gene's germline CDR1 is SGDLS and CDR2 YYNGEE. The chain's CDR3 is CASSATGASNQPQHF. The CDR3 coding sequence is TGTGCCAGCAGCGCCACAGGCGCGTCTAATCAGCCCCAGCATTTT.

The CDR3 is CASSETGQGVPGELFF. CDR3 coding DNA: TGTGCCAGCAGTGAAACCGGACAGGGGGTTCCCGGGGAGCTGTTTTTT. The V and J genes are TRBV6-1 and TRBJ2-2; the match to TRBD1 covers 10 bases. Unmatched junction bases numbered 6, after V lost 2 bases and J lost 6 bases. Germline values: CDR1 MNHNS, CDR2 SASEGT. The CDR3 is 16 amino acids.

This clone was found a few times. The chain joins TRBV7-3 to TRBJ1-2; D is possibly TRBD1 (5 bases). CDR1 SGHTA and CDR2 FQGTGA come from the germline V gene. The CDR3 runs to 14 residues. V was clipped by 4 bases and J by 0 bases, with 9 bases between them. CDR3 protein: CASSSGSSNYGYTF. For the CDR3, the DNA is TGTGCCAGCAGCTCAGGGTCCTCTAACTATGGCTACACCTTC.

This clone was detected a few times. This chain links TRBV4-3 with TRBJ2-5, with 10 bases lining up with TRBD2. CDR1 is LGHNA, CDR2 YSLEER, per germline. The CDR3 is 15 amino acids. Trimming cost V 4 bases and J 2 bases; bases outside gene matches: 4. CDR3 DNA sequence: TGCGCCAGCAGCCTGCTAGCGGGAGAACAAGAGACCCAGTACTTC. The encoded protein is CASSLLAGEQETQYF.

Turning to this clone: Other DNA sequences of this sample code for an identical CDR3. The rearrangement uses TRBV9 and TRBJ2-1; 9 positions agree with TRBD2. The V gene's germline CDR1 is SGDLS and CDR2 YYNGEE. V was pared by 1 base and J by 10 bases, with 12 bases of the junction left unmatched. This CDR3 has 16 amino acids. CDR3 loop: CASSVRLAGMFHEQFF. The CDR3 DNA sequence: TGTGCCAGCAGCGTAAGGCTAGCGGGGATGTTCCACGAGCAGTTCTTC.

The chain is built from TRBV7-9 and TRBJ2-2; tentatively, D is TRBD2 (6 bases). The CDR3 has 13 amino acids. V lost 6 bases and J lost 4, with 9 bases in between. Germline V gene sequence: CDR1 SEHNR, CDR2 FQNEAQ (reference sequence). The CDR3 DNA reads TGTGCCAGCAGTTGGGACTTCACCGGGGAGCTGTTTTTT. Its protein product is CASSWDFTGELFF. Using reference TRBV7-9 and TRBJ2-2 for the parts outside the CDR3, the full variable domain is DTGVSQNPRHKITKRGQNVTFRCDPISEHNRLYWYRQTLGQGPEFLTYFQNEAQLEKSRLLSDRFSAERPKGSFSTLEIQRTEQGDSAMYLCASSWDFTGELFFGEGSRLTVL.

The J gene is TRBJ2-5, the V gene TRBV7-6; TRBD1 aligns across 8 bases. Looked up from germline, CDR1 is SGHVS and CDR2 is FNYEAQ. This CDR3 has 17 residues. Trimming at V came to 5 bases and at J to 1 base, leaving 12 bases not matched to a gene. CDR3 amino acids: CASSLPGQEFGQETQYF. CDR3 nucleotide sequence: TGTGCCAGCAGCCTACCGGGACAGGAGTTTGGCCAAGAGACCCAGTACTTC.

CDR3 amino acids: CASSERQGPYEQYF. The CDR3, as DNA: TGTGCCAGCAGTGAACGGCAGGGGCCCTACGAGCAGTACTTC. The chain combines TRBV2 with TRBJ2-7; tentative D call: TRBD1 (6 bases). Germline V lookup: CDR1 SNHLY, CDR2 FYNNEI. Trimming took off 2 bases at V and 2 bases at J, with 10 bases between the two ends. The CDR3 is 14 amino acids.

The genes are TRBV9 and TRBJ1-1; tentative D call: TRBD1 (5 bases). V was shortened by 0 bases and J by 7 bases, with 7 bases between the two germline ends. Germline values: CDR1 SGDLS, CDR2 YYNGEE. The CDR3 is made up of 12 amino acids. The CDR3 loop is CASSVATGEAFF. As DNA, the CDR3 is TGTGCCAGCAGCGTAGCTACAGGTGAAGCTTTCTTT. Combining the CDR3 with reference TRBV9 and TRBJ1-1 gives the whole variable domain DSGVTQTPKHLITATGQRVTLRCSPRSGDLSVYWYQQSLDQGLQFLIQYYNGEERAKGNILERFSAQQFPDLHSELNLSSLELGDSALYFCASSVATGEAFFGQGTRLTVV.

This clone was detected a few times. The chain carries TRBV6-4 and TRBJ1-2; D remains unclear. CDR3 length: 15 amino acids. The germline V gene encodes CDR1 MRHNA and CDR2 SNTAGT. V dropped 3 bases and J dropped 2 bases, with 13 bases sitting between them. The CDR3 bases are TGTGCCAGCAGTGAAGAGTCGAGCGGGAACTATGGCTACACCTTC. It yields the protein CASSEESSGNYGYTF.

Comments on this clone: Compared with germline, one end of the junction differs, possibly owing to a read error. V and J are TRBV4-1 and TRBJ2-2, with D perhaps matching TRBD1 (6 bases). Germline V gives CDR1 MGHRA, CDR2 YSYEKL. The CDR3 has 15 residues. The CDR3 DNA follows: TGTGCCAGCAGCCTGGCAGGGGATCACACCGGGGAGCTGTTTTTT. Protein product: CASSLAGDHTGELFF.

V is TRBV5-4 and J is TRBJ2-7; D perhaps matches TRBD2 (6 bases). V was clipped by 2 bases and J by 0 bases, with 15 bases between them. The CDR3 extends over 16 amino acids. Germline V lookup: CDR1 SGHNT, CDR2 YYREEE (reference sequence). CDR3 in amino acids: CASSFFGRDLSYEQYF. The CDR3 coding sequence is TGTGCCAGCAGCTTTTTTGGGCGGGATCTCTCCTACGAGCAGTACTTC.

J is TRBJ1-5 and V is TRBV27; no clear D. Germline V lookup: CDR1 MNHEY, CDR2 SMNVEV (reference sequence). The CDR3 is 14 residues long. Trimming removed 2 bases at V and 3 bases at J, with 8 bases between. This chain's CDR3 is CASSLRGINQPQHF. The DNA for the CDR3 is TGTGCCAGCAGTTTACGAGGGATCAATCAGCCCCAGCATTTT.

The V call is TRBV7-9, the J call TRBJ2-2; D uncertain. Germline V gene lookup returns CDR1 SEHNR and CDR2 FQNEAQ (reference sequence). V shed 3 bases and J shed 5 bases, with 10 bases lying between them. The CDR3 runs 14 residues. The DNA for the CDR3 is TGTGCCAGCAGCTTCGTAGTATTTACCGGGGAGCTGTTTTTT. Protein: CASSFVVFTGELFF.

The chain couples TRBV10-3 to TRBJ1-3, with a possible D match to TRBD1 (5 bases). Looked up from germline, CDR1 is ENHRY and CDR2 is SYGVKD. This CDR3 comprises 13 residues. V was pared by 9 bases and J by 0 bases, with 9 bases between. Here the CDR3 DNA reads TGTGCCATATCTGACAGCTCTGGAAACACCATATATTTT. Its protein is CAISDSSGNTIYF.

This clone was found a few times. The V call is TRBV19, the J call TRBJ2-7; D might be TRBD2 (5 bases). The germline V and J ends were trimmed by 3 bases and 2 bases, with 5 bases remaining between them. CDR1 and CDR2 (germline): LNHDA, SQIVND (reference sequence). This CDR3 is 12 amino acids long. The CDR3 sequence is CASSIGTYEQYF. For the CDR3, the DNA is TGTGCCAGTAGTATCGGGACCTACGAGCAGTACTTC. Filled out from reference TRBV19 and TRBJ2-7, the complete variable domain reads DGGITQSPKYLFRKEGQNVTLSCEQNLNHDAMYWYRQDPGQGLRLIYYSQIVNDFQKGDIAEGYSVSREKKESFPLTVTSAQKNPTAFYLCASSIGTYEQYFGPGTRLTVT.

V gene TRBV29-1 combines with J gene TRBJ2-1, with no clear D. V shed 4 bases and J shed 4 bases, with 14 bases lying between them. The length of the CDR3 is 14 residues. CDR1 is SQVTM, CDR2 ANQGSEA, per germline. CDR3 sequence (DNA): TGCAGCGTTGCCGGGTCATTTTCGTACAATGAGCAGTTCTTC. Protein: CSVAGSFSYNEQFF.

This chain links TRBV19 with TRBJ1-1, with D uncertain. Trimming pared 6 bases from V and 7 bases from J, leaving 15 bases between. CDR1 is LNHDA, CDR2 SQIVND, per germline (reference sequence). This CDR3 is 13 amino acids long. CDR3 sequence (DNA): TGTGCCAGTAGAACCGGACCTGGAGGTGAAGCTTTCTTT. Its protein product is CASRTGPGGEAFF.